These 9 T cell receptor beta chains were sequenced from one sample in a study of identifying expanded T cells in peripheral blood. This table comes from immunoSEQ multiplex PCR, and its TCRdb copy is limited to in-frame clones, with some not included. The sample carries fewer than 85,000 clones, about four fifths recorded once. The specimen was blood. The receptor set was obtained from a person aged 18 to 75 in good health.

This chain joins TRBV6-6 and TRBJ2-7; 7 bases line up with TRBD1. V lost 6 bases, J lost 5 bases, and 13 bases stayed unmatched. The germline gives CDR1 MNHNY, CDR2 SVGAGI (reference sequence). The CDR3 runs to 15 residues. The CDR3 sequence: CASRPLATGSHEQYF. DNA of the CDR3: TGTGCCAGCAGACCTCTCGCGACAGGGAGCCACGAGCAGTACTTC.

The rearrangement uses TRBV2 and TRBJ1-2; D is unresolved. CDR3 size: 13 residues. Trimming took 7 bases from V and 2 from J, leaving 11 bases between them. Germline V gives CDR1 SNHLY, CDR2 FYNNEI. The CDR3 DNA reads TGTGCCAGCAATACGGATGGGAACTATGGCTACACCTTC. Translation gives CASNTDGNYGYTF.

The V and J genes are TRBV7-8 and TRBJ2-4, with TRBD2 matching over 13 bases. The J segment lost 0 bases and the V segment lost 5 bases, leaving 10 bases of the junction unmatched. Germline CDR1 SGHVS, CDR2 FQNEAQ. The CDR3 covers 19 residues. The CDR3 here is CASSPRGTSGTLAKNIQYF. In DNA form, the CDR3 reads TGTGCCAGCAGCCCTCGCGGGACTAGCGGGACCCTAGCCAAAAACATTCAGTACTTC.

This clone occurred a few times. This chain connects TRBV10-3 to TRBJ1-5, with a weak D call TRBD1 (5 bases). Trimming shortened V by 8 bases and J by 4 bases, and 9 bases separated the two germline ends. Per the germline V gene, CDR1 is ENHRY and CDR2 is SYGVKD. The CDR3 has 12 residues. CDR3 region: CAIGGGNQPQHF. In DNA form, the CDR3 reads TGTGCCATCGGCGGGGGAAATCAGCCCCAGCATTTT.

The V gene is TRBV6-5, the J gene TRBJ1-1; 8 positions agree with TRBD1. Per germline, CDR1 MNHEY and CDR2 SVGAGI. The V gene end was trimmed by 6 bases and the J gene end by 7 bases; junction bases not matched to a gene: 4. The CDR3 covers 12 residues. DNA for the CDR3: TGTGCCAGCAGCCGGGACAGGTTTGAAGCTTTCTTT. Translated: CASSRDRFEAFF.

The chain has TRBV28 and TRBJ2-1; D ambiguous. Germline loops: CDR1 MDHEN, CDR2 SYDVKM. V was trimmed by 7 bases and J by 10 bases, leaving 11 bases between them. This CDR3 spans 11 amino acids. This chain's CDR3 is CASIRAREQFF. In nucleotides, the CDR3 is TGTGCCAGCATCCGGGCACGGGAGCAGTTCTTC. Based on the CDR3 plus reference TRBV28 and TRBJ2-1, the full variable domain is DVKVTQSSRYLVKRTGEKVFLECVQDMDHENMFWYRQDPGLGLRLIYFSYDVKMKEKGDIPEGYSVSREKKERFSLILESASTNQTSMYLCASIRAREQFFGPGTRLTVL.

This rearrangement joins TRBV28 to TRBJ2-7, with TRBD2 matching over 10 bases. The CDR3 runs 13 residues. V gave up 8 bases and J gave up 4 bases; unmatched junction bases: 5. Germline V gene sequence: CDR1 MDHEN, CDR2 SYDVKM. DNA of the CDR3: TGTGCCAGCCTATCTAGCGGGAGTTACGAGCAGTACTTC. Encoded protein: CASLSSGSYEQYF.

The chain has TRBV27 and TRBJ2-7; a weak D match, TRBD2 (5 bases). The germline gives CDR1 MNHEY, CDR2 SMNVEV (reference sequence). The CDR3 has 14 residues. V lost 3 bases and J 0 bases, leaving 9 bases between the germline ends. The CDR3 sequence: CASSFSGNSYEQYF. The CDR3 DNA sequence: TGTGCCAGCAGTTTCTCCGGGAACTCCTACGAGCAGTACTTC.

The chain uses TRBV5-1 and TRBJ2-3; 12 nucleotides line up with TRBD2. Germline CDR1 SGHRS, CDR2 YFSETQ. The CDR3 spans 18 residues. Unmatched junction bases numbered 9, after V lost 0 bases and J lost 4 bases. Here the CDR3 DNA reads TGCGCCAGCAGCTTGGCGACACGACTAGCGGGAGTCCCAGATACGCAGTATTTT. Protein: CASSLATRLAGVPDTQYF.